Listed below are T cell receptor beta chains from one sample, sequenced in a study of identical twins. Using its own MiXCR run on the 5' RACE reads, TCRdb lists one record per CDR3 protein. The sample holds 450,000 or so distinct CDR3 sequences, approximately 15% seen once. The same sample was also used in a study of yellow fever vaccine responses in identical twins.

What was sequenced was CD4+ T cells sorted from blood. The source is a woman between 18 and 29 years old in good health. Each CDR3 is given with its conserved first and last residue. Some rows mark clone size as missing; the rest say once, few, many or name a class of expanded clone.

j_gene: TRBJ2-1; v_gene: TRBV24-1; abundance: .; CDR3aa: CATSDPRGPYNEQFF
j_gene: TRBJ1-4; v_gene: TRBV6-1; abundance: few; CDR3aa: CASRSTGLEEKLFF
j_gene: TRBJ2-3; v_gene: TRBV11-2; abundance: few; CDR3aa: CASSLTGTDTDTQYF
j_gene: TRBJ2-5; v_gene: TRBV28; abundance: .; CDR3aa: CASSLSYGLQETQYF
j_gene: TRBJ1-5; v_gene: TRBV15; abundance: many; CDR3aa: CATSRTNRGKGNQPQHF
j_gene: TRBJ2-3; v_gene: TRBV20-1; abundance: .; CDR3aa: CSARGSGGTGLNHTNLDTQYF
j_gene: TRBJ2-7; v_gene: TRBV7-9; abundance: .; CDR3aa: CASSQKPGQGGSEQYF
j_gene: TRBJ1-5; v_gene: TRBV19; abundance: few; CDR3aa: CASSGTGHQPQHF
j_gene: TRBJ2-3; v_gene: TRBV6-2/TRBV6-3; abundance: .; CDR3aa: CASIKGRGLEDTQYF
j_gene: TRBJ2-7; v_gene: TRBV3-1; abundance: few; CDR3aa: CASSPQVPREQYF
j_gene: TRBJ2-1; v_gene: TRBV20-1; abundance: .; CDR3aa: CSARDFSGTPKNEQFF
j_gene: TRBJ2-7; v_gene: TRBV10-3; abundance: few; CDR3aa: CATKPGPPPYEQYF
j_gene: TRBJ2-4; v_gene: TRBV14; abundance: many; CDR3aa: CASSQDASGGSLAKNIQYF
j_gene: TRBJ2-3; v_gene: TRBV12-3/TRBV12-4; abundance: .; CDR3aa: CASSRGAVTTDTQYF
j_gene: TRBJ2-3; v_gene: TRBV12-3/TRBV12-4; abundance: few; CDR3aa: CASSQPSRSTDTQYF